This T cell receptor (beta chain) is from a study of blood T cells in healthy people across ages (dated by TCRdb to between 2014 and 2017). About the study as a whole: In model experiments, template switching captured about one uniquely barcoded TCR beta cDNA molecule for every two T cells. The study measured age-related changes in TCR beta repertoire diversity using deep sequencing normalized with unique cDNA molecular identifiers. Donors of different ages were randomly distributed across sequencing lanes to avoid experimental bias. The study analyzed two additional independent replicas of 1 million unique cDNA reads from the same blood draw for two donors, one aged 18 to 30 and one aged 80 or older. The donors were split into four age groups: young (average 16 years), middle-aged (39), aged (about 56) and long-lived (approximately 80).

As concerns this clonotype: Its recognized antigen is unknown. There are no base qualities to consult, and no much larger clone falls within one base.

Summary of the overall study and its limitations: Compared with the aged group, the long-lived group had more naive CD4+ T cells, fewer expanded clones and increased TCR diversity, a pattern suggesting age selection. Observed TCR beta diversity correlated strongly with the percentage of naive T cells measured by flow cytometry. Conclusive comparison of naive and antigen-experienced compartments was prevented by the profiling of bulk unsorted PBMCs. As age increased, observed TCR beta diversity per million T cells dropped in a roughly linear way, and a significant reduction was already evident by age 40. Donor CMV infection status was unknown, potentially confounding age-related changes in expanded clonotypes. Total diversity estimates from one million sequenced T cells were considered lower bounds and underestimates.

The germline V gene (reference sequence) specifies DFQATT as CDR1 and SNEGSKA as CDR2. Clipping removes 4 bases from V and 0 bases from J, with 9 as the unmatched junction base count. The CDR3 goes from the cysteine to the phenylalanine over 17 residues. Only the CDR3 DNA is retained, 51 bases long and in frame from the first base. The library was built by means of 5' RACE. A second about 7 to 12 cycle PCR used a sample-barcoded 5' primer and a J-beta primer mix. A unique molecular identifier was introduced onto each TCR beta cDNA molecule by a template-switch 5' adaptor carrying 12 random nucleotides. Each sample yielded at least 2.5 million CDR3-containing paired-end reads. All of the RNA was converted into first-strand cDNA using the Mint cDNA synthesis kit, with a TRBC-specific oligonucleotide serving as the primer. After uracil-DNA glycosylase treatment, a first 18-cycle PCR used universal primers M1SS and BC2_uni_R on all cDNA. On the study's bioinformatics: For normalization, 1 million high-quality reads were randomly selected from each sample, with every read carrying a distinct molecular identifier. Instead of being binned into consensus sequences, reads that shared molecular identifiers were thrown out. CDR3 identification, clonotype clustering and error correction used MiTCR with a Q25 quality threshold and the strictest error-elimination algorithm. A nonparametric unseen species model with Euler transformation was used to estimate a lower bound on total TCR beta diversity. TCRdb reanalyzed the raw reads on its own, using fastp at Q25 for trimming and MiXCR for clone calling, and kept in-frame beta chains. CDR3 protein duplicates are merged, each entry listing the most common genes and DNA. The V and J calls follow TCRdb's processing rather than the paper's. This sample lists fewer than 2,000,000 distinct CDR3 sequences; around 40% were detected once. Roughly 23% of the sample goes to the ten largest clones.

The approximately 39 donors, aged roughly 6 to 100 years, were systemically healthy Caucasian individuals from Russia. Each donor gave about 10 milliliters of peripheral blood, drawn into EDTA-treated Vacutainer tubes. Ficoll-Paque density-gradient centrifugation was used to isolate PBMCs, with at least 6 million per sample. Trizol reagent was used to extract total RNA from the PBMCs, yielding at least 6 micrograms per sample. Naive CD45RAhigh/CD27high T cell percentages were measured by flow cytometry on a PBMC aliquot from every donor. Recombination connected TRBV20-1 to TRBJ2-3, and TRBD2 matches 11 of the central bases. The clonotype originates from a human donor in good health. Sequencing was performed on blood. This receptor has the CDR3 CSAIVSSGGLSTDTQYF. The base sequence is TGCAGTGCTATTGTATCTAGCGGGGGGCTTAGCACAGATACGCAGTATTTT.